Presented here are 27 T cell receptor beta chains from one specimen sequenced in a study of CD8+ T cells in alopecia areata. As the sequencing template, cDNA was produced by extracting RNA and reverse transcribing it. Sequencing used immunoSEQ multiplex PCR; TCRdb keeps in-frame clones, though not all of them. Among 79,000 or so clones, approximately 66% were seen once, and the ten largest hold 20% to 30%. Treatment described: oral pan-JAK inhibitor, 5-10 mg twice daily. Source: CD8+ T cells sorted from blood, taken at week 24, from a patient treated with tofacitinib. These receptors all stem from a human donor with alopecia areata.

This rearrangement joins TRBV2 to TRBJ1-1; TRBD1 matches 7 bases. Germline loops: CDR1 SNHLY, CDR2 FYNNEI. This CDR3 is built from 12 residues. The ends lost 8 bases at V and 1 base at J; junction bases unmatched: 1. The CDR3 bases are TGTGCCAGCGACAGGGAGAACACTGAAGCTTTCTTT. It encodes CASDRENTEAFF.

This clone is deemed large. The CDR3 DNA follows: TGTGCCACCAGCAGAGATAGACAGGGTGGCGCAGATACGCAGTATTTT. The encoded protein is CATSRDRQGGADTQYF. This rearrangement joins TRBV15 to TRBJ2-3, with 7 bases lining up with TRBD1. V was clipped by 0 bases and J by 4 bases; unmatched bases: 7. This CDR3 spans 16 amino acids. Germline assignment: CDR1 LNHNV and CDR2 YYDKDF (reference sequence).

The chain couples TRBV30 to TRBJ1-1; D unclear. The V gene lost 1 base and the J gene lost 1 base, with 10 bases spanning the gap. From germline, CDR1 is GTSNPN and CDR2 SVGIG (reference sequence). This CDR3 is 14 amino acids long. The CDR3 DNA sequence: TGTGCCTGGAGTGAGGACGGACCGAACACTGAAGCTTTCTTT. Its protein is CAWSEDGPNTEAFF.

CDR3 sequence: CASSGDGVNEKLFF. CDR3 DNA sequence: TGCGCCAGCAGCGGGGACGGGGTGAATGAAAAACTGTTTTTT. The V gene is TRBV5-1, the J gene TRBJ1-4; perhaps TRBD1 as D (5 bases). The germline CDR1 and CDR2 sequences are SGHRS and YFSETQ. The V end was cut by 4 bases, the J end by 5 bases, with 12 bases between. CDR3 length equals 14 residues.

This clone has only a few counts. The V gene is TRBV2, the J gene TRBJ2-3; possible D gene TRBD1, 6 bases. Between the trimmed V and J ends, which lost 7 bases and 2 bases, there was a span of 13 bases. The CDR3 has 14 residues. Germline V gene lookup returns CDR1 SNHLY and CDR2 FYNNEI. CDR3 region: CASTSGTNTDTQYF. The DNA for the CDR3 is TGTGCCAGCACCTCCGGGACAAACACAGATACGCAGTATTTT.

The V gene is TRBV4-1, the J gene TRBJ1-1; D unresolved. The V gene's germline CDR1 is MGHRA and CDR2 YSYEKL. V lost 1 base, J lost 3 bases, and 12 bases lay in between. The CDR3 has 15 amino acids. CDR3 in amino acids: CASSQVAALDTEAFF. The CDR3 DNA follows: TGCGCCAGCAGCCAAGTAGCCGCCCTCGACACTGAAGCTTTCTTT.

As regards this clone: This CDR3 is also generated by other DNA sequences in the sample. V gene TRBV5-1 combines with J gene TRBJ2-7, with D hard to call. The germline CDR1 and CDR2 sequences are SGHRS and YFSETQ. With 0 bases removed from V and 4 bases from J, the gap between germline ends came to 5 bases. The CDR3 length is 12 residues. CDR3: CASSLGGYEQYF. CDR3 DNA sequence: TGCGCCAGCAGCTTGGGGGGATACGAGCAGTACTTC.

The V call is TRBV7-9, the J call TRBJ2-5; D may correspond to TRBD1 or TRBD2 (6 bases each). The CDR3 totals 14 residues. The germline CDR1 and CDR2 sequences are SEHNR and FQNEAQ (reference sequence). Trimming cost V 3 bases and J 2 bases, with 10 bases left between them. CDR3: CASSFGGTQETQYF. The CDR3 DNA is TGTGCCAGCAGCTTTGGGGGGACACAAGAGACCCAGTACTTC.

CDR3 in amino acids: CASSLFEAELFF. CDR3 in DNA: TGTGCCAGCAGCTTATTTGAAGCGGAGCTGTTTTTT. V gene TRBV7-9 combines with J gene TRBJ2-2; D remains ambiguous. Germline lookup yields CDR1 SEHNR and CDR2 FQNEAQ (reference sequence). V lost 2 bases to trimming and J lost 10 bases, with 8 bases between them. The CDR3 consists of 12 residues.

In its sample, this clone was seen a few times. The rearrangement uses TRBV20-1 and TRBJ2-1; TRBD1 might be the D (5 bases). This CDR3 is 11 amino acids long. The germline V gene encodes CDR1 DFQATT and CDR2 SNEGSKA (reference sequence). Trimming stripped 6 bases from V and 4 bases from J, with 7 bases between. The chain's CDR3 is CSADSYNEQFF. CDR3 DNA sequence: TGCAGTGCCGACAGTTACAATGAGCAGTTCTTC.

The chain couples TRBV10-3 to TRBJ1-1; possibly TRBD1 for D (5 bases). Trimming removed 2 bases from V and 4 bases from J, with 8 bases in between. The CDR3 length is 13 residues. Germline CDR1 ENHRY, CDR2 SYGVKD. CDR3 coding DNA: TGTGCCATCAGTGAGGGGGGGGGCACTGAAGCTTTCTTT. It encodes CAISEGGGTEAFF.

The chain links TRBV10-3 to TRBJ2-1; 11 bases fit TRBD2. The CDR3 runs to 15 residues. Trimming at V came to 6 bases and at J to 8 bases, leaving 9 bases not matched to a gene. Germline V gene data show CDR1 as ENHRY and CDR2 as SYGVKD. This CDR3 is CAIRSIAGGPDEQFF. The CDR3 DNA is TGTGCCATCAGGTCTATAGCGGGGGGGCCTGATGAGCAGTTCTTC.

This chain joins TRBV9 and TRBJ2-3; 8 nucleotides match TRBD2. The CDR3 has 16 amino acids. Per germline, CDR1 SGDLS and CDR2 YYNGEE. Losses at the gene ends were 4 bases for V and 2 bases for J; bases not matched to a gene: 9. The CDR3 DNA reads TGTGCCAGCAGCATCTCCGCTAGCGGGCACACAGATACGCAGTATTTT. As protein: CASSISASGHTDTQYF.

The rearrangement uses TRBV29-1 and TRBJ1-1; D call uncertain. The CDR3 runs to 11 residues. Trimming removed 7 bases at V and 0 bases at J, with 6 bases between. CDR1 SQVTM and CDR2 ANQGSEA come from the germline V gene. In DNA form, the CDR3 reads TGCAGCGGGCATGTGAACACTGAAGCTTTCTTT. Amino acid sequence: CSGHVNTEAFF.

The gene calls are TRBV29-1 and TRBJ1-1; 7 nucleotides match TRBD1. Germline V gene lookup returns CDR1 SQVTM and CDR2 ANQGSEA. V lost 7 bases, J lost 7 bases, and 3 bases stayed unmatched. The CDR3 has 10 amino acids. CDR3 nucleotide sequence: TGCAGCGCCCGGGACAGTGAAGCTTTCTTT. Translation gives CSARDSEAFF.

V usage is TRBV6-5 and J usage is TRBJ1-1; D ambiguous. The CDR3 is made up of 13 amino acids. Germline V CDR1 and CDR2: MNHEY, SVGAGI. The ends were cut back, 3 bases at V and 0 bases at J, with 5 bases in the middle. CDR3 bases: TGTGCCAGCAGTTATCAATTGAACACTGAAGCTTTCTTT. The encoded protein is CASSYQLNTEAFF.

The V and J genes are TRBV27 and TRBJ2-1; 7 bases align to TRBD1. Germline trimming cut 5 bases from V and 12 bases from J; bases unmatched to any gene: 7. Germline-derived CDR1 and CDR2 are MNHEY and SMNVEV (reference sequence). This CDR3 region has 12 residues. The chain's CDR3 is CASSTGVGGQFF. Here the CDR3 DNA reads TGTGCCAGCAGTACAGGGGTTGGGGGGCAGTTCTTC.

This clone was counted a few times. The gene calls are TRBV28 and TRBJ2-7; 8 bases map to TRBD1. The V gene's germline CDR1 is MDHEN and CDR2 SYDVKM. The CDR3 loop spans 13 amino acids. Trimming cost V 2 bases and J 6 bases; bases outside gene matches: 3. The CDR3 DNA sequence: TGTGCCAGCAGTTTACAGGGGGCCATCGAGCAGTACTTC. Protein sequence: CASSLQGAIEQYF.

The gene calls are TRBV9 and TRBJ2-1, with 9 bases that match TRBD2. The CDR3 runs 14 residues. The ends lost 3 bases at V and 8 bases at J; junction bases unmatched: 6. Germline-derived CDR1 and CDR2 are SGDLS and YYNGEE. Written as DNA, the CDR3 is TGTGCCAGCAGCGGTCGACTAGCGGTCGATGAGCAGTTCTTC. The encoded protein is CASSGRLAVDEQFF.

The chain couples TRBV7-2 to TRBJ2-7; D is ambiguous. Germline loops: CDR1 SGHTA, CDR2 FQGNSA. The CDR3 has 12 residues. Trimming removed 5 bases at V and 5 bases at J, with 10 bases between. The CDR3 bases are TGTGCCAGCAGCCAAAAGTACCACGAGCAGTACTTC. Protein sequence: CASSQKYHEQYF.

This chain links TRBV7-2 with TRBJ2-7, with D possibly matching TRBD2 (5 bases). This CDR3 is 13 amino acids long. V dropped 5 bases and J dropped 3 bases, with 11 bases sitting between them. CDR1 SGHTA and CDR2 FQGNSA come from the germline V gene. CDR3 region: CASSTDSFYEQYF. CDR3 coding DNA: TGTGCCAGCAGCACGGACTCGTTCTACGAGCAGTACTTC.

This clone was found a few times. The V call is TRBV11-2, the J call TRBJ2-3; 7 bases map to TRBD2. Losses at the gene ends were 0 bases for V and 5 bases for J; bases not matched to a gene: 2. The CDR3 length is 14 residues. Germline V gene sequence: CDR1 SGHAT, CDR2 FQNNGV. CDR3 protein: CASSLDGGEDTQYF. CDR3 nucleotides: TGTGCCAGCAGCTTAGATGGGGGGGAAGATACGCAGTATTTT.

The V and J genes are TRBV9 and TRBJ1-2; the D gene is possibly TRBD1 (5 bases). Trimming removed 5 bases at V and 8 bases at J, with 13 bases between. Germline CDR1 and CDR2: SGDLS and YYNGEE. CDR3 length: 12 amino acids. As DNA, the CDR3 is TGTGCCAGCAGTAGTGACAGTTGGGGCTACACCTTC. This codes for CASSSDSWGYTF.

This chain joins TRBV7-9 and TRBJ2-7; TRBD2 might be the D (5 bases). Trimming took 3 bases from V and 4 from J, leaving 22 bases between them. Germline V lookup: CDR1 SEHNR, CDR2 FQNEAQ (reference sequence). The CDR3 spans 17 residues. CDR3 sequence (DNA): TGTGCCAGCAGCTTCGTTTTCGGGGATGGCGCCTCGTACGAGCAGTACTTC. Amino acid sequence: CASSFVFGDGASYEQYF.

This chain uses TRBV30 with TRBJ1-5, with D perhaps matching TRBD1 (5 bases). CDR1 and CDR2 from the germline V gene are GTSNPN and SVGIG (reference sequence). V was shortened by 3 bases and J by 4 bases, with 10 bases between the two germline ends. The CDR3 is 13 amino acids. The DNA for the CDR3 is TGTGCCTGGAGAGAACAGGTTAATCAGCCCCAGCATTTT. Its protein product is CAWREQVNQPQHF.

The chain uses TRBV6-6 and TRBJ2-1, with no clear D. The CDR3 extends over 14 amino acids. Germline loops: CDR1 MNHNY, CDR2 SVGAGI (reference sequence). V lost 6 bases and J 6 bases, leaving 15 bases between the germline ends. CDR3 in DNA: TGTGCCAGCAGAGGAACTACTGATTTCAATGAGCAGTTCTTC. Protein sequence: CASRGTTDFNEQFF.

This chain uses TRBV27 with TRBJ1-6; D perhaps matches TRBD1 (6 bases). V was shortened by 2 bases and J by 1 base, with 18 bases between the two germline ends. The CDR3 loop spans 19 amino acids. CDR1 is MNHEY, CDR2 SMNVEV, per germline (reference sequence). The CDR3 protein is CASSLRSDRFGSYNSPLHF. In DNA form, the CDR3 reads TGTGCCAGCAGTTTAAGGAGTGACAGGTTTGGATCCTATAATTCACCCCTCCACTTT.